The text below deals with one T cell receptor beta chain. Per the authors' pipeline: It was from reference gene primer amplification that nucleated cell counts were estimated. TCRdb keeps only in-frame clones here, not all; method: immunoSEQ multiplex PCR. The V and J calls and clone size come from that table; D and trimming were worked out from the DNA. This sample has around 66,000 clones, with roughly 77% found just once. This record belongs to a study of blood T cell repertoires in COVID-19. Looking at the study overall: The United States, Italy and Spain were the sources of the acute and convalescent COVID-19 samples. Sources were T cells, B-cell-depleted T cells, or PBMCs; the material itself was cDNA or gDNA.

The sequenced sample was peripheral blood. The clonotype originates from a human donor in a cohort sampled during active COVID-19.

The CDR3 DNA follows: TGTGCCAGCAGCCCTGTCGGGCCGATCGGTACGGGGGCTGAAGCTTTCTTT. Residues: CASSPVGPIGTGAEAFF. The rearrangement uses TRBV6-2 or TRBV6-3 and TRBJ1-1; D is perhaps TRBD1 (5 bases). The CDR3 contains 17 residues. Germline CDR1 is MNHEY and CDR2 is SVGEGT. V lost 6 bases, J lost 6 bases, and 26 bases lay in between.